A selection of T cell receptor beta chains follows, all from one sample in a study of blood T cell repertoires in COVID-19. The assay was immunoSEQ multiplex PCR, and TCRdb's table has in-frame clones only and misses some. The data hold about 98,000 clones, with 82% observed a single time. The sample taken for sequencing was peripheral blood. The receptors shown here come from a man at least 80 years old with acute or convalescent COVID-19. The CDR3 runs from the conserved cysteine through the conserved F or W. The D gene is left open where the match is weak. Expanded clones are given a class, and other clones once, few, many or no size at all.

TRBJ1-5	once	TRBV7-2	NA	TGTGCCAGCAGCTTAGACCCCCCAACATTTAGCAATCAGCCCCAGCATTTT	CASSLDPPTFSNQPQHF
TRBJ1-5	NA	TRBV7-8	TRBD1	TGTGCCAGCAGCTTAGGGGGACAGTACAATCAGCCCCAGCATTTT	CASSLGGQYNQPQHF
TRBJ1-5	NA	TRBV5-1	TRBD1	TGCGCCAGCAGCAAGACAGGGGCCGATCAGCCCCAGCATTTT	CASSKTGADQPQHF
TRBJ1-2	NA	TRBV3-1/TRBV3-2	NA	TGTGCCAGCAGCCCCCTCAGGGGTGCTAACTATGGCTACACCTTC	CASSPLRGANYGYTF
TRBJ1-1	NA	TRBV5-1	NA	TGCGCCAGCAGCTTGGGAGTCACCGAAGCTTTCTTT	CASSLGVTEAFF
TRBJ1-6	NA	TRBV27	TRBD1	TGTGCCAGCAATCCAGGGGGCGAGCGATCACCCCTCCACTTT	CASNPGGERSPLHF
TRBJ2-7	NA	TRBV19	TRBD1	TGTGCCAGTAGTAGCCAGACAGGGGCACCCTACGAGCAGTACTTC	CASSSQTGAPYEQYF
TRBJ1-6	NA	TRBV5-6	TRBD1	TGTGCCAGCAGCCCACGCCGGGACAGGGGTTCTTCACCCCTCCACTTT	CASSPRRDRGSSPLHF
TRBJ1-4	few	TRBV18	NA	TGTGCCAGCTCCGCCCAGGGAGGTTTGGAAAAACTGTTTTTT	CASSAQGGLEKLFF
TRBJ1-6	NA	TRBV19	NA	TGTGCCGGGTGGTCGGGAAATTCACCCCTCCACTTT	CAGWSGNSPLHF
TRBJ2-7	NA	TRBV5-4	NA	TGTGCCAGCAGACCGGGACAGCGGGCCTACGAGCAGTACTTC	CASRPGQRAYEQYF
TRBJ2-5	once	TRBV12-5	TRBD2	TGTGCTAGTGGAAAAATCGGGACTAGCGGGGGTGGTCGGACCCAGTACTTC	CASGKIGTSGGGRTQYF
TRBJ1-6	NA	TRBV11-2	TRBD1	TGTGCCAGCAGCCCAACAGACAGGGGGGTAGGTTCACCCCTCCACTTT	CASSPTDRGVGSPLHF
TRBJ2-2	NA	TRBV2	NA	TGTGCCAGCAGTGATACAGGGATCACCGGGGAGCTGTTTTTT	CASSDTGITGELFF
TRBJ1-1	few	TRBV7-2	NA	TGTGCCAGTTCCAGACAGCAGAACACTGAAGCTTTCTTT	CASSRQQNTEAFF
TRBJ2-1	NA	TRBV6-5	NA	TGTGCCTCCAGACTAACCTCGGGGGATGAGCAGTTCTTC	CASRLTSGDEQFF
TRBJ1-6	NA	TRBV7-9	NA	TGTGCCAGCAGCTTCCCCGCGGGAAATTCACCCCTCCACTTT	CASSFPAGNSPLHF
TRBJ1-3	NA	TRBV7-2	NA	TGTGCCAGCAGCTTTTCAGGAAACACCATATATTTT	CASSFSGNTIYF
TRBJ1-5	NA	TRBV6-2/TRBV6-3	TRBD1	TGTGCCAGCAGCTTGGGGACAGTTAGCAATCAGCCCCAGCATTTT	CASSLGTVSNQPQHF
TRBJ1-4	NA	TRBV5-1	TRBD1	TGCGCCAGCAGCTTGGAGCGGACAGGGGGTGAAAAACTGTTTTTT	CASSLERTGGEKLFF
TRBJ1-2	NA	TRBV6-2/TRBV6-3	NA	TGTGCCAGCAGTCAGGGAAACTATGGCTACACCTTC	CASSQGNYGYTF
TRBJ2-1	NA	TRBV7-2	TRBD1	TGTGCCAGCAGCTTGACAGGGGGGACGTCTGGTGAGCAGTTCTTC	CASSLTGGTSGEQFF
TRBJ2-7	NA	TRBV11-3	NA	TGTGCCAGCAGCTTATCAGGTGGGCTCGAGCAGTACTTC	CASSLSGGLEQYF
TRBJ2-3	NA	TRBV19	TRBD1	TGTGCCAGTAGGGACAGGGGATTAGGGGATACGCAGTATTTT	CASRDRGLGDTQYF
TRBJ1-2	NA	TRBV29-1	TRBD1	TGCAGCGGCGGACAGGGGACGGGCTACACCTTC	CSGGQGTGYTF
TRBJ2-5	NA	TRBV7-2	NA	TGTGCCAGCAGCCCTACCGGGACCCAGTACTTC	CASSPTGTQYF
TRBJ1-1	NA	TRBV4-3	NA	TGCGCCAGCAGCCAAGTTGGGGGGGAGGAGGATATCTACACTGAAGCTTTCTTT	CASSQVGGEEDIYTEAFF